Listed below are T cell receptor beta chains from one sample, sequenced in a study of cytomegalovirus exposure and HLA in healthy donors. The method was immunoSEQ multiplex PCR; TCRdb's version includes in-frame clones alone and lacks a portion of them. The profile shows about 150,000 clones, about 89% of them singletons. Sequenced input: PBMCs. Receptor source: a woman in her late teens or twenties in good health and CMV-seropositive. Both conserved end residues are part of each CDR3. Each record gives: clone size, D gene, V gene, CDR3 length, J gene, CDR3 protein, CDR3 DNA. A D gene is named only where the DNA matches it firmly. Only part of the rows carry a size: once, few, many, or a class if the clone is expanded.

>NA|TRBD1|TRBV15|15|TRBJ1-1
CATTDRENGRTEAFF
TGTGCCACCACCGACAGGGAGAACGGCCGCACTGAAGCTTTCTTT
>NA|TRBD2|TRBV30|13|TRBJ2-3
CAWSRIAGDTQYF
TGTGCCTGGAGTAGAATAGCGGGGGATACGCAGTATTTT
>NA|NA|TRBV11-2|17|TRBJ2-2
CASSLDYRGLNTGELFF
TGTGCCAGCAGCTTAGATTATAGAGGATTGAACACCGGGGAGCTGTTTTTT
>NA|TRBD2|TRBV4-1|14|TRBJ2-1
CASSFGTSGNEQFF
TGCGCCAGCAGCTTCGGGACTAGCGGAAATGAGCAGTTCTTC
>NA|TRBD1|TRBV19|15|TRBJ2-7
CASSILDRPTYEQYF
TGTGCCAGTAGTATCCTGGACAGGCCCACCTACGAGCAGTACTTC
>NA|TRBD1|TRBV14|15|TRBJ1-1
CASSPLGRRGPEAFF
TGTGCCAGCAGCCCCCTGGGGCGGAGGGGGCCTGAAGCTTTCTTT
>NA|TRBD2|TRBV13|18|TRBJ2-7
CASSLGSYLAGISYEQYF
TGTGCCAGCAGCTTAGGTTCCTATCTAGCGGGGATCTCCTACGAGCAGTACTTC
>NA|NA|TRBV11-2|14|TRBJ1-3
CASSLDPVGNTIYF
TGTGCCAGCAGCTTAGACCCTGTAGGAAACACCATATATTTT
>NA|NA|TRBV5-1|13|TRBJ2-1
CASSGWETNEQFF
TGCGCCAGCAGCGGGTGGGAGACAAACGAGCAGTTCTTC
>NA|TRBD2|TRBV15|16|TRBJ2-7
CATSRDRASGSGEQYF
TGTGCCACCAGCAGAGATCGGGCTAGCGGGAGTGGCGAGCAGTACTTC
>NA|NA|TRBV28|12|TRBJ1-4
CASSTVGEKLFF
TGTGCCAGCAGTACCGTCGGTGAAAAACTGTTTTTT
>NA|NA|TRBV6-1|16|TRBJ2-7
CASSELGHGPFYEQYF
TGTGCCAGCAGTGAACTAGGACACGGTCCATTCTACGAGCAGTACTTC
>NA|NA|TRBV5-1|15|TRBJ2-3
CASSLGQASTDTQYF
TGCGCCAGCAGCTTGGGACAGGCTAGCACAGATACGCAGTATTTT
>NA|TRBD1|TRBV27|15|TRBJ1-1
CASSPWTGRGTEAFF
TGTGCCAGCAGTCCCTGGACAGGGCGAGGCACTGAAGCTTTCTTT
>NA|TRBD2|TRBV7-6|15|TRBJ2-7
CASSPGLEGPYEQYF
TGTGCCAGCAGCCCCGGACTAGAAGGGCCCTACGAGCAGTACTTC
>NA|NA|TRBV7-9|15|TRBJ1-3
CASSFDGRAGNTIYF
TGTGCCAGCAGCTTCGATGGCAGGGCGGGAAACACCATATATTTT
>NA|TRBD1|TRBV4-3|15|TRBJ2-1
CASSRDSVSYNEQFF
TGCGCCAGCAGCCGGGACAGTGTCTCCTACAATGAGCAGTTCTTC
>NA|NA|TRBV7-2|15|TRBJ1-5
CASSLEGVWDQPQHF
TGTGCCAGCAGCTTAGAGGGGGTATGGGATCAGCCCCAGCATTTT
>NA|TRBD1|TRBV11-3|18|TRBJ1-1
CASSLDIAGDSMNTEAFF
TGTGCCAGCAGCTTAGATATAGCGGGGGACAGCATGAACACTGAAGCTTTCTTT
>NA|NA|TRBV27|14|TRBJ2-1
CASSLAGGINEQFF
TGTGCCAGCAGTTTAGCAGGGGGGATTAATGAGCAGTTCTTC
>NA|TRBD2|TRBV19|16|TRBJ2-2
CATKGLAGVGAGELFF
TGTGCCACCAAGGGACTAGCGGGAGTTGGGGCCGGGGAGCTGTTTTTT
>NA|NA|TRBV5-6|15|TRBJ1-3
CASSLRLGGGNTIYF
TGTGCCAGCAGCTTGAGGCTGGGAGGGGGAAACACCATATATTTT
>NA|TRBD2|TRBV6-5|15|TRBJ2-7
CASSFTSGSAYEQYF
TGTGCCAGCAGCTTCACTAGCGGGAGCGCCTACGAGCAGTACTTC
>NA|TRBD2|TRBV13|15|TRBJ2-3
CASSSTSESTDTQYF
TGTGCCAGCAGCTCGACTAGCGAGAGCACAGATACGCAGTATTTT
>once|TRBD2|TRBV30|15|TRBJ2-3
CAWIRLAGGTDTQYF
TGTGCCTGGATCCGACTAGCGGGAGGGACTGATACGCAGTATTTT
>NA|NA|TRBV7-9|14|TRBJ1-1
CASSPTGRNTEAFF
TGTGCCAGCAGCCCTACAGGGCGGAACACTGAAGCTTTCTTT
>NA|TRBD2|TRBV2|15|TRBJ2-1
CASSEGIAGVHEQFF
TGTGCCAGCAGTGAGGGAATAGCGGGAGTCCATGAGCAGTTCTTC
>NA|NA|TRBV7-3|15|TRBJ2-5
CASSLTGALQETQYF
TGTGCCAGCAGCTTAACGGGAGCCCTCCAAGAGACCCAGTACTTC
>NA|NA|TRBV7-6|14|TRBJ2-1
CASSLETGAGEQFF
TGTGCCAGCAGCTTAGAAACCGGAGCCGGTGAGCAGTTCTTC
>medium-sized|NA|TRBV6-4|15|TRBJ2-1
CASSDSSGSYNEQFF
TGTGCCAGCAGTGACTCTAGCGGCTCCTACAATGAGCAGTTCTTC
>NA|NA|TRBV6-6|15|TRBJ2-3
CASSYSSGYTDTQYF
TGTGCCAGCAGTTACTCTAGCGGTTACACAGATACGCAGTATTTT
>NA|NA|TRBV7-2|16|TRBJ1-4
CASSLVLVATNEKLFF
TGTGCCAGCAGCTTAGTTTTAGTTGCAACTAATGAAAAACTGTTTTTT
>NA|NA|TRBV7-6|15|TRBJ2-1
CASSLEFVRGSEQFF
TGTGCCAGCAGCTTAGAGTTTGTAAGGGGGAGTGAGCAGTTCTTC